A single sample gave rise to the 29 T cell receptor beta chains below, sequenced in a study of blood T cell repertoires in COVID-19 (dated by TCRdb to the early 2020s). The library was made by the immunoSEQ multiplex PCR assay. Not all clones reach the TCRdb copy of this immuneACCESS table, which keeps in-frame sequences only. Checked studies attribute under half of the gap to unresolved V genes and leave the rest unexplained. The sample yields 52,000 or so clones; over 80% were counted once. The top ten constitute around 3.4% of the sample. The material sequenced was peripheral blood. Every receptor here comes from a man in his forties with COVID-19, enrolled during active disease.

V and J are TRBV11-2 and TRBJ2-2; 10 bases match TRBD2. The length of the CDR3 is 17 residues. Germline CDR1 is SGHAT and CDR2 is FQNNGV. V shed 3 bases, J shed 3 bases, and the junction held 7 bases outside the gene matches. CDR3 in amino acids: CASSFPSGSMDTGELFF. For the CDR3, the DNA is TGTGCCAGCAGCTTCCCTAGCGGGAGTATGGACACCGGGGAGCTGTTTTTT.

The chain has TRBV28 and TRBJ2-7, with 9 bases identical to TRBD1. From germline, CDR1 is MDHEN and CDR2 SYDVKM. Unmatched junction bases numbered 16, after V lost 6 bases and J lost 7 bases. The CDR3 is made up of 16 amino acids. The CDR3 loop reads CASSTQGAQTLWEQYF. The CDR3 coding sequence is TGTGCCAGCAGCACACAGGGGGCCCAGACTCTATGGGAGCAGTACTTC.

V is TRBV7-8 and J is TRBJ2-1; TRBD2 matches 15 bases. The V gene's germline CDR1 is SGHVS and CDR2 FQNEAQ. V lost 3 bases and J lost 5; bases outside the gene matches: 8. CDR3 length: 18 amino acids. The CDR3 region is CASSFGWGLAGGDNEQFF. Written as DNA, the CDR3 is TGTGCCAGCAGCTTCGGGTGGGGACTAGCGGGGGGAGACAATGAGCAGTTCTTC.

The chain is built from TRBV24-1 and TRBJ2-3; 12 bases align to TRBD2. Trimming took 9 bases from V and 0 from J; bases not matched to a gene: 6. The CDR3 has 16 residues. Germline-derived CDR1 and CDR2 are KGHDR and SFDVKD. CDR3 sequence (DNA): TGTGCCACCCCGACTAGCGGGGGTATTAGCACAGATACGCAGTATTTT. Its translation is CATPTSGGISTDTQYF.

This chain connects TRBV9 to TRBJ2-1; 10 bases line up with TRBD2. This CDR3 region has 18 residues. The V gene end was trimmed by 0 bases and the J gene end by 0 bases; junction bases not matched to a gene: 6. Germline CDR1 SGDLS, CDR2 YYNGEE. The CDR3 region is CASSVGAGGPGSYNEQFF. The CDR3 DNA sequence: TGTGCCAGCAGCGTAGGAGCGGGGGGGCCGGGCTCCTACAATGAGCAGTTCTTC.

The chain uses TRBV6-5 and TRBJ2-1, with D possibly TRBD2 on 6 matching bases. CDR1 and CDR2 from the germline V gene are MNHEY and SVGAGI. The CDR3 sequence is 15 residues long. Trimming cost V 6 bases and J 6 bases, with 18 bases left between them. The CDR3 nucleotides are TGTGCCAGCAGGGCACCGGGCTGGAGGGGCAATGAGCAGTTCTTC. This gives the protein CASRAPGWRGNEQFF.

This sequence joins TRBV11-2 and TRBJ2-7; 8 bases line up with TRBD1. The V gene's germline CDR1 is SGHAT and CDR2 FQNNGV. The V segment lost 5 bases and the J segment 3 bases; nucleotides outside the gene matches: 6. The CDR3 sequence is 14 residues long. The CDR3: CASSQDRAVYEQYF. In DNA form, the CDR3 reads TGTGCCAGCAGCCAGGACAGGGCAGTCTACGAGCAGTACTTC.

This clone was seen once. The chain employs TRBV6-5 and TRBJ2-1, with D possibly TRBD1 on 6 matching bases. V was shortened by 10 bases and J by 9 bases, with 22 bases between the two germline ends. CDR1 and CDR2 (germline): MNHEY, SVGAGI. CDR3 length equals 14 residues. CDR3 nucleotide sequence: TGTGCCACCCTCATGTGGGGGCTAGTCCGTGAGCAGTTCTTC. This translates into CATLMWGLVREQFF.

The V gene is TRBV2, the J gene TRBJ2-5; 12 nucleotides align to TRBD1. This CDR3 comprises 15 residues. The germline CDR1 and CDR2 sequences are SNHLY and FYNNEI. Unmatched junction bases numbered 9, after V lost 8 bases and J lost 5 bases. The CDR3 protein is CASPRDRGRRETQYF. For the CDR3, the DNA is TGTGCCAGCCCCCGGGACAGGGGGCGAAGGGAGACCCAGTACTTC.

This chain joins TRBV19 and TRBJ1-1; D is unresolved. Germline lookup yields CDR1 LNHDA and CDR2 SQIVND (reference sequence). Trimming left V 2 bases short and J 1 base short, with 11 bases between. This CDR3 has 15 residues. CDR3 nucleotides: TGTGCCAGTAGTATACCTTCAGAAAGGAACACTGAAGCTTTCTTT. As protein: CASSIPSERNTEAFF.

This clone came up once. The chain couples TRBV5-4 to TRBJ2-7, with 13 bases lining up with TRBD2. This CDR3 region has 17 residues. Looked up from germline, CDR1 is SGHNT and CDR2 is YYREEE (reference sequence). V lost 0 bases to trimming and J lost 6 bases; unmatched junction nucleotides: 9. The CDR3 reads CASSLGRTSGSFSEQYF. In nucleotides, the CDR3 is TGTGCCAGCAGCTTGGGCCGGACTAGCGGGAGTTTCAGCGAGCAGTACTTC.

In DNA form, the CDR3 reads TGTGCCAGCTCACCAGTTGGAGACAGTAACTATGGCTACACCTTC. Translation: CASSPVGDSNYGYTF. The rearrangement links TRBV18 to TRBJ1-2, with TRBD1 as a possible D gene (5 bases). Per germline, CDR1 KGHSH and CDR2 LQKENI. There are 15 residues in the CDR3. V gave up 2 bases and J gave up 1 base, with 11 bases separating them.

The chain couples TRBV19 to TRBJ1-2; D uncertain. V lost 5 bases and J lost 2, with 9 bases in between. CDR1 is LNHDA, CDR2 SQIVND, per germline (reference sequence). The CDR3 runs 13 residues. CDR3 residues: CASSFGGNYGYTF. DNA of the CDR3: TGTGCCAGTAGTTTTGGCGGAAACTATGGCTACACCTTC. The whole variable domain, remainder taken from reference TRBV19 and TRBJ1-2, is DGGITQSPKYLFRKEGQNVTLSCEQNLNHDAMYWYRQDPGQGLRLIYYSQIVNDFQKGDIAEGYSVSREKKESFPLTVTSAQKNPTAFYLCASSFGGNYGYTFGSGTRLTVV.

J is TRBJ1-6 and V is TRBV15; D not certain. The V end lost 3 bases, the J end lost 11 bases, and 20 bases lay between the germline ends. CDR3 length: 16 residues. The germline V gene encodes CDR1 LNHNV and CDR2 YYDKDF (reference sequence). As DNA, the CDR3 is TGTGCCACCAGCAGCGACTTCCGGGGTATAGAGACACCCCTCCACTTT. Protein: CATSSDFRGIETPLHF.

This chain uses TRBV4-2 with TRBJ2-1, with 8 bases lining up with TRBD2. This CDR3 spans 16 amino acids. J was trimmed by 2 bases and V by 3 bases; bases with no gene match: 6. Germline CDR1 and CDR2: LGHNA and YNFKEQ. CDR3 residues: CASSQEPGLAYNEQFF. CDR3 nucleotides: TGTGCCAGCAGCCAGGAACCGGGACTAGCCTACAATGAGCAGTTCTTC.

The genes are TRBV10-3 and TRBJ2-7; 7 bases are a match to TRBD2. V trimming: 4 bases; J trimming: 0 bases; junction bases outside the gene matches: 3. CDR3 length: 14 amino acids. The germline V gene encodes CDR1 ENHRY and CDR2 SYGVKD. The CDR3 protein is CAISAGTNSYEQYF. The CDR3 coding sequence is TGTGCCATCAGTGCCGGGACTAACTCCTACGAGCAGTACTTC.

The V gene is TRBV11-2, the J gene TRBJ1-2; D is ambiguous. The V gene lost 5 bases and the J gene lost 8 bases, with 12 bases spanning the gap. CDR1 and CDR2 (germline): SGHAT, FQNNGV. There are 12 residues in the CDR3. CDR3 region: CASSLGSGGYTF. In nucleotides, the CDR3 is TGTGCCAGCAGCCTAGGGAGTGGAGGCTACACCTTC.

This clone was seen only a few times. V usage is TRBV9 and J usage is TRBJ1-5; D is unclear. CDR3 length: 13 residues. Germline lookup yields CDR1 SGDLS and CDR2 YYNGEE. The V end lost 4 bases, the J end lost 8 bases, and 13 bases lay between the germline ends. The DNA of the CDR3 is TGTGCCAGCAGCCTAAATCCCGGAGAGCCCCAGCATTTT. It translates to CASSLNPGEPQHF.

The genes are TRBV11-1 and TRBJ1-4; 9 nucleotides line up with TRBD1. The length of the CDR3 is 16 residues. The V gene's germline CDR1 is SGHAT and CDR2 FQDESV (reference sequence). V gave up 4 bases and J gave up 0 bases; unmatched junction bases: 3. The CDR3 loop is CASSSGTGTTNEKLFF. The DNA for the CDR3 is TGTGCCAGCAGCTCCGGGACAGGGACAACTAATGAAAAACTGTTTTTT.

A few counts support this clone. The chain joins TRBV7-3 to TRBJ1-2; 11 bases line up with TRBD1. Germline CDR1 reads SGHTA; CDR2 reads FQGTGA. CDR3 length: 15 residues. V was pared by 5 bases and J by 6 bases, with 8 bases of the junction left unmatched. The CDR3 reads CASSQGTGGYDGYTF. Written as DNA, the CDR3 is TGTGCCAGCAGCCAGGGGACAGGGGGTTATGATGGCTACACCTTC.

The chain carries TRBV12-3 or TRBV12-4 and TRBJ1-1; TRBD1 might be the D (6 bases). The length of the CDR3 is 13 residues. Trimming removed 5 bases at V and 2 bases at J, with 9 bases between. CDR3 region: CASSPTGNTEAFF. The DNA for the CDR3 is TGTGCCAGCAGTCCGACAGGAAACACTGAAGCTTTCTTT.

The chain employs TRBV7-9 and TRBJ1-2, with D perhaps matching TRBD1 (5 bases). CDR3 length: 14 residues. In germline, CDR1 is SEHNR, CDR2 FQNEAQ (reference sequence). The V gene lost 5 bases and the J gene lost 4 bases, with 14 bases spanning the gap. For the CDR3, the DNA is TGTGCCAGCAGCCTCGGCGCAGGGATCTATGGCTACACCTTC. Translating it yields CASSLGAGIYGYTF.

The rearrangement uses TRBV24-1 and TRBJ1-5; 9 nucleotides agree with TRBD1. The germline V gene has CDR1 KGHDR and CDR2 SFDVKD. This CDR3 region has 16 residues. V lost 4 bases and J lost 3; bases outside the gene matches: 6. The CDR3 sequence: CATSDRQGVDNQPQHF. The CDR3, as DNA: TGTGCCACCAGTGACCGACAGGGGGTGGACAATCAGCCCCAGCATTTT.

The chain uses TRBV23-1 and TRBJ2-7; D gene uncertain. TRBV23-1 counts as an open reading frame of uncertain function. V was shortened by 0 bases and J by 0 bases, with 9 bases between the two germline ends. The CDR3 is 15 residues long. CDR3 sequence: CASSQSKRSSYEQYF. CDR3 bases: TGCGCCAGCAGTCAATCGAAGAGGAGCTCCTACGAGCAGTACTTC.

The V gene is TRBV15, the J gene TRBJ2-1; 8 nucleotides align to TRBD2. CDR1 LNHNV and CDR2 YYDKDF come from the germline V gene (reference sequence). J gave up 5 bases and V 4 bases, and 4 bases lay outside the gene matches. The CDR3 is 14 amino acids. The DNA for the CDR3 is TGTGCCACCAGCATGGCGGGGGGTAACAATGAGCAGTTCTTC. Encoded protein: CATSMAGGNNEQFF. Based on the CDR3 plus reference TRBV15 and TRBJ2-1, the full variable domain is DAMVIQNPRYQVTQFGKPVTLSCSQTLNHNVMYWYQQKSSQAPKLLFHYYDKDFNNEADTPDNFQSRRPNTSFCFLDIRSPGLGDTAMYLCATSMAGGNNEQFFGPGTRLTVL.

The chain recombines TRBV29-1 with TRBJ2-7; a weak D match, TRBD2 (5 bases). This CDR3 is 13 amino acids long. The V gene lost 6 bases and the J gene lost 0 bases, with 12 bases spanning the gap. Germline CDR1 is SQVTM and CDR2 is ANQGSEA. For the CDR3, the DNA is TGCAGCGTAACACCGGGAAGCTCCTACGAGCAGTACTTC. Protein product: CSVTPGSSYEQYF.

The chain joins TRBV6-5 to TRBJ1-5; D uncertain. From germline, CDR1 is MNHEY and CDR2 SVGAGI. V was pared by 7 bases and J by 2 bases, with 15 bases between. The CDR3 has 15 amino acids. The CDR3: CASTYDGGGNQPQHF. DNA for the CDR3: TGTGCCAGCACCTACGACGGTGGAGGCAATCAGCCCCAGCATTTT.

This clone was recorded a few times. J is TRBJ1-2 and V is TRBV24-1, with 7 bases lining up with TRBD1. With V trimmed by 4 bases and J by 0 bases, 7 bases remained unmatched. Germline V gene data show CDR1 as KGHDR and CDR2 as SFDVKD. The CDR3 totals 16 residues. The CDR3: CATSDPKGAPNYGYTF. The CDR3, as DNA: TGTGCCACCAGTGACCCGAAGGGGGCCCCTAACTATGGCTACACCTTC.

This clone was seen once. The chain combines TRBV19 with TRBJ2-5; 8 bases map to TRBD2. The junction had 7 bases not matched to a gene; V was cut back by 10 bases and J by 0 bases. The CDR3 is made up of 14 amino acids. Per the germline V gene, CDR1 is LNHDA and CDR2 is SQIVND (reference sequence). The CDR3 spells CATGGGGYQETQYF. In DNA, the CDR3 is TGTGCCACTGGGGGCGGGGGGTACCAAGAGACCCAGTACTTC.